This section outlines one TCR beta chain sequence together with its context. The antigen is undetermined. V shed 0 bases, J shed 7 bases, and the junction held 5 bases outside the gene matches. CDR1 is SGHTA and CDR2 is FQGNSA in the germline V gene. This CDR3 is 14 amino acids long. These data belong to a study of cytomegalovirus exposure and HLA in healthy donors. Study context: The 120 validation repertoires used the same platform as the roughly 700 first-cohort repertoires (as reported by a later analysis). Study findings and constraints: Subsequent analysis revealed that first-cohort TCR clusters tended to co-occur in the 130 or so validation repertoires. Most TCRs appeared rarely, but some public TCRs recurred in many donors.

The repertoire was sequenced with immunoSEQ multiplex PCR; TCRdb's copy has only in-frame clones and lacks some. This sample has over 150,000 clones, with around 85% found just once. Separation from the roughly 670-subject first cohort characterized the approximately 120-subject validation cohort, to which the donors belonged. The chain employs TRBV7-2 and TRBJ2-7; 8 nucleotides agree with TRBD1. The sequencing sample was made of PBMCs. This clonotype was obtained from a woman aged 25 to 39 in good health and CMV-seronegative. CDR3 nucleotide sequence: TGTGCCAGCAGCTTAGCGAGGACAGGGTGGGAGCAGTACTTC. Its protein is CASSLARTGWEQYF.